This T cell receptor (beta chain) appears in the sequencing data of a study of CD8 T cells in ankylosing spondylitis. CDR3 length: 13 residues. V lost 4 bases and J lost 8, with 11 bases in between. The V gene's germline CDR1 is SEHNR and CDR2 FQNEAQ (reference sequence). A remark on this clonotype: Its antigen remains unknown.

Quantitative 5'-RACE was performed with molecular barcodes, and it yielded the TCR beta libraries. A single record per CDR3 protein comes from TCRdb applying MiXCR to the 5' RACE reads. This sample has roughly 240,000 distinct CDR3 sequences, with over 7% found just once. The study's findings and limits: There was a TCR beta motif, made of several highly homologous variants, that appeared characteristic of ankylosing spondylitis blood. In synovial fluid and blood from reactive arthritis, some motif variants were previously reported.

The receptor was derived from a female donor with ankylosing spondylitis or in good health (not recorded which). The specimen was blood, either unsorted or a sorted T cell fraction (not recorded which). This chain links TRBV7-9 with TRBJ1-4, with a possible D match to TRBD1 (6 bases). For the CDR3, the DNA is TGTGCCAGCAGCTCTAGGGGGGCAGAAAAACTGTTTTTT. Residues: CASSSRGAEKLFF.